This T cell receptor (beta chain) was retrieved from a study of cytomegalovirus exposure and HLA in healthy donors. Study outcomes and limitations: Accounts indicate the classifier identified cytomegalovirus status with strong specificity and sensitivity.

The table came from immunoSEQ multiplex PCR; TCRdb's copy has only in-frame clones and leaves some out. The table has around 250,000 clones, 90% seen once. This CDR3 spans 15 amino acids. Germline CDR1 and CDR2: MNHEY and SVGAGI. Deletions cut 2 bases from V and 6 bases from J, with 14 bases between. A word on this clone: The antigen is undetermined.

The source of this sequence is a woman aged 18 to 35 in good health and CMV-seronegative. This chain links TRBV6-5 with TRBJ2-1, with D maybe TRBD1 (6 bases). Sequences were obtained from PBMCs. The CDR3 DNA reads TGTGCCAGCAGTTACCAGGGGCTGGCCCGCAATGAGCAGTTCTTC. Its protein is CASSYQGLARNEQFF.